This TCR beta chain emerged from a study of chemoradiotherapy in HPV16-positive cancers. On the study more broadly: Candidate HPV-specific T-cell clones and common TCR motifs came from functional assays in a couple of HPV16-positive patients.

From germline, CDR1 is LGHNT and CDR2 FRNRAP. V lost 3 bases and J 6 bases, leaving 5 bases between the germline ends. This CDR3 comprises 12 residues. This table comes from immunoSEQ multiplex PCR, and its TCRdb copy is limited to in-frame clones, with some not included. The sample has approximately 9,000 clones, 70% seen once; the top ten hold around 10%. General study points: HPV-responsive T-cell expansion during chemoradiotherapy was linked to improved recurrence-free survival in HPV16-positive patients. Functional assays defining HPV-specific T cells used only two HPV16-positive patients. Candidate HPV-specific clones and E7-related TCR motifs grew in tumor during treatment.

In its sample, this clone was seen a few times. Its antigen remains unidentified. This receptor was identified in a human donor with HPV-associated anogenital cancer. The chain combines TRBV12-5 with TRBJ2-2; D uncertain. The input for sequencing was tumor tissue, taken from a patient who underwent chemoradiotherapy. CDR3 residues: CASGFEAGELFF. DNA for the CDR3: TGTGCTAGTGGTTTCGAGGCCGGGGAGCTGTTTTTT.